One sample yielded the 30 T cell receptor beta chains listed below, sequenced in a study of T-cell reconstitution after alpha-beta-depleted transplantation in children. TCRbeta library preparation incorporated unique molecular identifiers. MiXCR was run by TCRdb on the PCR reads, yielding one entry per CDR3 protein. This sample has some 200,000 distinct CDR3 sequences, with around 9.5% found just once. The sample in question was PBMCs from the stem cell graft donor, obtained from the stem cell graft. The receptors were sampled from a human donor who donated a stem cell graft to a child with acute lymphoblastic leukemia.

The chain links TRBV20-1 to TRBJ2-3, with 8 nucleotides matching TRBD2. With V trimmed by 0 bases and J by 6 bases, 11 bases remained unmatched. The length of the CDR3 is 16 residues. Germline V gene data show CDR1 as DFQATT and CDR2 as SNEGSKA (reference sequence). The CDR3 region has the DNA TGCAGTGCTAGAGATCTGCACGGGGGGGCCGATGATACGCAGTATTTT. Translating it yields CSARDLHGGADDTQYF.

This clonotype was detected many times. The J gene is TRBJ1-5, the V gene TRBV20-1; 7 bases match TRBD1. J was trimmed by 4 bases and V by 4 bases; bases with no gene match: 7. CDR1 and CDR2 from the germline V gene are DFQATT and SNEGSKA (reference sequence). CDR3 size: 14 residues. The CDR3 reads CSATGGGGNQPQHF. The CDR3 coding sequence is TGCAGTGCTACAGGGGGTGGTGGGAATCAGCCCCAGCATTTT.

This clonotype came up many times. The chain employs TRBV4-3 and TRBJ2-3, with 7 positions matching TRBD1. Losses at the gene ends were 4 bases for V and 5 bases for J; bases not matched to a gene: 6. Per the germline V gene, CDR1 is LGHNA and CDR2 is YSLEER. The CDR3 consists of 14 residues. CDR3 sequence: CASSPGQVGDTQYF. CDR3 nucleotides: TGCGCCAGCAGCCCCGGACAGGTCGGAGATACGCAGTATTTT.

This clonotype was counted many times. In nucleotides, the CDR3 is TGTGCCACCCTATTGGGAGCTAACTATGGCTACACCTTC. Encoded protein: CATLLGANYGYTF. This rearrangement joins TRBV12-3 or TRBV12-4 to TRBJ1-2, with D hard to call. Trimming left V 10 bases short and J 0 bases short, with 12 bases between. The length of the CDR3 is 13 residues.

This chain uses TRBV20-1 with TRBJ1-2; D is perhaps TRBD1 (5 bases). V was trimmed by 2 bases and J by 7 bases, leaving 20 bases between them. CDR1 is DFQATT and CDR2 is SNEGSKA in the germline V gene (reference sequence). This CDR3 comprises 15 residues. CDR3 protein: CSARPPGRGGGGYTF. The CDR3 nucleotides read TGCAGTGCTAGACCACCGGGACGGGGCGGAGGTGGCTACACCTTC.

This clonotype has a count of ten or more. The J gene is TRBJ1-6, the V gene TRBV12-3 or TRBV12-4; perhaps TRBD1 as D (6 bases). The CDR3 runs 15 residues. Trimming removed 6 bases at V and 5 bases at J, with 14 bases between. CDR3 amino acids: CASRPHGQNNSPLHF. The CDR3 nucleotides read TGTGCCAGCAGGCCTCACGGACAGAATAATTCACCCCTCCACTTT.

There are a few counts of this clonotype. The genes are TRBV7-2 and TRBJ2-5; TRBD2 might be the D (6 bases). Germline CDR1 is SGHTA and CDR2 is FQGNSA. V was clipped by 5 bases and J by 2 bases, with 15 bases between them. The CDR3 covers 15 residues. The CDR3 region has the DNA TGTGCCAGCAGCCCGACCGGGACTTCTCAAGAGACCCAGTACTTC. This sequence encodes CASSPTGTSQETQYF.

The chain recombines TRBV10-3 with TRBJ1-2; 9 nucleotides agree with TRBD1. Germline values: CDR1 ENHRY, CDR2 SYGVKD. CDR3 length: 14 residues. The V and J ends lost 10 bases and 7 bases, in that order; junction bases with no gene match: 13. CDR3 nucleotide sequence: TGTGCCACCAGACAGGGGGATGGCGCTAGTGGCTACACCTTC. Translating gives CATRQGDGASGYTF.

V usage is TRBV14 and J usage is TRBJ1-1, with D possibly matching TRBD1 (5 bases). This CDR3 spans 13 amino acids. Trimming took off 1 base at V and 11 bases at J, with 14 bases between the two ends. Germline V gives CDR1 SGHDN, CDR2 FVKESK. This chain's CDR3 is CASSQGLRRGAFF. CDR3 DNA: TGTGCCAGCAGCCAAGGCTTGCGGCGGGGGGCTTTCTTT.

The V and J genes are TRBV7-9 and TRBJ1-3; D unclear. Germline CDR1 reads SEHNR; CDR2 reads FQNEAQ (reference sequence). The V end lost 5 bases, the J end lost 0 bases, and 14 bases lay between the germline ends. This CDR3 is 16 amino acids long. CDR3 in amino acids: CASSPPRTASGNTIYF. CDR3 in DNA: TGTGCCAGCAGCCCGCCCCGGACCGCCTCTGGAAACACCATATATTTT.

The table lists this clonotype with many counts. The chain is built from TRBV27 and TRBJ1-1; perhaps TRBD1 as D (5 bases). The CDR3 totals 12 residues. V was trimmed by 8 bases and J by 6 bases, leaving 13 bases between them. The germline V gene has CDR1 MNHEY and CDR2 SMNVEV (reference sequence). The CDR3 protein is CASSYPGAEAFF. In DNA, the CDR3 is TGTGCCAGCTCCTATCCGGGGGCTGAAGCTTTCTTT.

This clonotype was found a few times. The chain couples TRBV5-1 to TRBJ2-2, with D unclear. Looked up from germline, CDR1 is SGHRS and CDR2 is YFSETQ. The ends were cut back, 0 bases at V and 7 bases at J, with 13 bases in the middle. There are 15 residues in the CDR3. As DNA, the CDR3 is TGCGCCAGCAGCTTGGAACCCAAGTTGATCGGGGAGCTGTTTTTT. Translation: CASSLEPKLIGELFF.

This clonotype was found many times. CDR3 sequence reads: CASSYGALGTEAFF. CDR3 nucleotides: TGTGCCAGCAGTTACGGGGCGTTGGGGACTGAAGCTTTCTTT. The chain carries TRBV6-5 and TRBJ1-1; D possibly corresponds to TRBD1 (5 bases). CDR3 length equals 14 residues. CDR1 and CDR2 from the germline V gene are MNHEY and SVGAGI. Trimming took 2 bases from V and 5 from J, leaving 12 bases between them.

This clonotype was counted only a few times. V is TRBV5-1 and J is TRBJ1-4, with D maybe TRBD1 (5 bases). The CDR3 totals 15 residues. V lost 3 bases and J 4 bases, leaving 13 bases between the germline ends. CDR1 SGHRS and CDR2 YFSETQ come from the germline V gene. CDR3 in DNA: TGCGCCAGCAGCTATTTTGGGACCGATAATGAAAAACTGTTTTTT. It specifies CASSYFGTDNEKLFF.

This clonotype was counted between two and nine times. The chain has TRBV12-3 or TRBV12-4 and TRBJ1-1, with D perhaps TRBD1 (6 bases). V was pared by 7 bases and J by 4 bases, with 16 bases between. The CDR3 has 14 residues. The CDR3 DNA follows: TGTGCCAGCAACAATCAGGGGACCGCCACTGAAGCTTTCTTT. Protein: CASNNQGTATEAFF.

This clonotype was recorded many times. DNA for the CDR3: TGCAGTGCGGTTCAGGGGGCGCTGAACACTGAAGCTTTCTTT. This gives the protein CSAVQGALNTEAFF. The gene calls are TRBV20-1 and TRBJ1-1, with TRBD1 matching over 8 bases. Germline V lookup: CDR1 DFQATT, CDR2 SNEGSKA (reference sequence). Trimming removed 6 bases from V and 0 bases from J; junction bases left unmatched: 6. The CDR3 spans 14 residues.

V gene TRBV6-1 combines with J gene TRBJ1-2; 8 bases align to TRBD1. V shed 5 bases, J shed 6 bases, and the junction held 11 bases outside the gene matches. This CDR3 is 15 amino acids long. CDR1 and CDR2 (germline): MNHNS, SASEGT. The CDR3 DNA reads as TGTGCCAGCAGTAGGTTGACAGGGGAATGGGATGGCTACACCTTC. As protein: CASSRLTGEWDGYTF.

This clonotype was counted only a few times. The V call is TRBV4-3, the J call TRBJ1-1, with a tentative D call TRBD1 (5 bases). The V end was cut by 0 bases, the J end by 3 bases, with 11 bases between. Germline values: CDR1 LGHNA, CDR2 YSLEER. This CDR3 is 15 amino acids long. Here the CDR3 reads CASSQDGGMDTEAFF. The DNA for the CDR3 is TGCGCCAGCAGCCAAGATGGGGGGATGGACACTGAAGCTTTCTTT.

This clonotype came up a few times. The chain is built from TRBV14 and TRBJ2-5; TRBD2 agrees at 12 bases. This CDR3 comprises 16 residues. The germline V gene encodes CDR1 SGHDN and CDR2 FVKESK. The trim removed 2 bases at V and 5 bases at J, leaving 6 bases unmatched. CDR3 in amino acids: CASSQHSGLAGETQYF. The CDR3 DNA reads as TGTGCCAGCAGCCAACATTCAGGACTAGCGGGGGAGACCCAGTACTTC.

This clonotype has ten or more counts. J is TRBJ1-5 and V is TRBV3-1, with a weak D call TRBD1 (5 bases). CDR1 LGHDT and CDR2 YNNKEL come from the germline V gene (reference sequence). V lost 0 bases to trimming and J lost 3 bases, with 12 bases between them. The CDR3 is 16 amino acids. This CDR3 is CASSQEGEGPNQPQHF. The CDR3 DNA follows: TGTGCCAGCAGCCAAGAAGGGGAGGGACCCAATCAGCCCCAGCATTTT.

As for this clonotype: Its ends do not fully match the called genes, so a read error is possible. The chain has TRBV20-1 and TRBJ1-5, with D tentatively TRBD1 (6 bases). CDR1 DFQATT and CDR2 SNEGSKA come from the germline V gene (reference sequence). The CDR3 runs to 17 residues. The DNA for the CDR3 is TGCTGTGCTAGAGGGGCCCTCGAGGGGGGAGTTAATCAGCCCCAGCATTTT. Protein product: CCARGALEGGVNQPQHF.

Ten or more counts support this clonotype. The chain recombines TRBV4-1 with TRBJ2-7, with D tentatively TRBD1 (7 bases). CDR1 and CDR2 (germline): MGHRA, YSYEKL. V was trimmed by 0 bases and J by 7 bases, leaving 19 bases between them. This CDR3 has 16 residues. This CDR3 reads CASSQDRGTAPWEQYF. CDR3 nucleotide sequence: TGCGCCAGCAGCCAAGATCGGGGGACAGCGCCTTGGGAGCAGTACTTC.

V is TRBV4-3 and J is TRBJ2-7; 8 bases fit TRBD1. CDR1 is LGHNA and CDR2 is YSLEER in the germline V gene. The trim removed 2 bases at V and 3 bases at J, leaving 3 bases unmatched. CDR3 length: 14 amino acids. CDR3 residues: CASSQRTGYYEQYF. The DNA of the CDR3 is TGCGCCAGCAGCCAAAGGACAGGGTACTACGAGCAGTACTTC.

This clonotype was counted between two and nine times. In DNA, the CDR3 is TGTGCCAGCAGTTTACAAGGATCCTATAATTCACCCCTCCACTTT. Its protein is CASSLQGSYNSPLHF. The rearrangement joins TRBV27 to TRBJ1-6; D remains unclear. V shed 2 bases and J shed 1 base, with 6 bases lying between them. Germline CDR1 reads MNHEY; CDR2 reads SMNVEV (reference sequence). The length of the CDR3 is 15 residues.

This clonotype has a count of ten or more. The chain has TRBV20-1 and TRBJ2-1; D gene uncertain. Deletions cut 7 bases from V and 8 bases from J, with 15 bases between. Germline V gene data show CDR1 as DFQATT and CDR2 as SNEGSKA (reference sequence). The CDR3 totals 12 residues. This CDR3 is CSGIASADEQFF. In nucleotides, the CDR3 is TGCAGTGGGATCGCATCGGCGGATGAGCAGTTCTTC.

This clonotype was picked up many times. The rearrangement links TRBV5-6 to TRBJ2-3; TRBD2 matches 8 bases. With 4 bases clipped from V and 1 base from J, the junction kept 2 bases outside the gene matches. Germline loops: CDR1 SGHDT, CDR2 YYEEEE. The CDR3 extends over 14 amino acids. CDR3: CASSHGGGTDTQYF. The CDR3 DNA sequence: TGTGCCAGCAGCCACGGGGGGGGCACAGATACGCAGTATTTT.

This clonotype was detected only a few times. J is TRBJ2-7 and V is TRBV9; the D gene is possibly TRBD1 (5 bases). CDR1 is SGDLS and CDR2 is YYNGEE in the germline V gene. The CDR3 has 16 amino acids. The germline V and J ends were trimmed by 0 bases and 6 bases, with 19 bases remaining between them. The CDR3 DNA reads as TGTGCCAGCAGCGTAGCTCTGGCAGGGTCCAGGTTCGAGCAGTACTTC. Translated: CASSVALAGSRFEQYF.

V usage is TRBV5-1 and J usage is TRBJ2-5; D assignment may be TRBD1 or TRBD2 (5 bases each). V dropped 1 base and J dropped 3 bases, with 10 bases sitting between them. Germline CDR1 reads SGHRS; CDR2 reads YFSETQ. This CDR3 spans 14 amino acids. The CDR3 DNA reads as TGCGCCAGCAGCTTGTGGGGGTCGGAAGAGACCCAGTACTTC. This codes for CASSLWGSEETQYF.

CDR3 loop: CASSRGFDNEQFF. CDR3 DNA sequence: TGCGCCAGCAGCCGGGGCTTCGACAATGAGCAGTTCTTC. The gene calls are TRBV5-1 and TRBJ2-1, with D perhaps assigned TRBD1 or TRBD2 (5 bases each). The CDR3 is made up of 13 amino acids. CDR1 is SGHRS and CDR2 is YFSETQ in the germline V gene. Trimming left V 4 bases short and J 5 bases short, with 10 bases between.

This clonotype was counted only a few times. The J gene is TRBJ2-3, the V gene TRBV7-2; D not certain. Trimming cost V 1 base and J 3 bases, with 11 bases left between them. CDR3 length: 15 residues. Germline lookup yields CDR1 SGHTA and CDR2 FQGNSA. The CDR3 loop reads CASSLGARRTDTQYF. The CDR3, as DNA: TGTGCCAGCAGCTTAGGGGCTAGAAGGACAGATACGCAGTATTTT.